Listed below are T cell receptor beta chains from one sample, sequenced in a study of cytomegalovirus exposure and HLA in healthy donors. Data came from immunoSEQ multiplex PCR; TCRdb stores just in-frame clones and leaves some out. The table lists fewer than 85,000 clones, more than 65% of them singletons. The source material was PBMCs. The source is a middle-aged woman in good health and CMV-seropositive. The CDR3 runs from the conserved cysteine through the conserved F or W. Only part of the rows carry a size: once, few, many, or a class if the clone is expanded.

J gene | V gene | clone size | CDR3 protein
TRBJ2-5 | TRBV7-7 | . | CASSLDRGVQETQYF
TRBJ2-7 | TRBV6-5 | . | CASSYSLQGKGEQYF
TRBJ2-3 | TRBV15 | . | CATSRLAGAGTDTQYF
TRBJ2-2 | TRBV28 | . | CASSGVDRVTGELFF
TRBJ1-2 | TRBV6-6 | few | CASTRDRDYGYTF
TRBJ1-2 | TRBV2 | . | CASKSPTGLAGYTF
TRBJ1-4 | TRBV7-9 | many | CASSPDRVDEKLFF
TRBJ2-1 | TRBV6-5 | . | CASSSGRGVAYNEQFF
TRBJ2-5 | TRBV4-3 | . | CASSQDGLGETQYF
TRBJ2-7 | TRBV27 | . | CASSPLGQVLSYEQYF
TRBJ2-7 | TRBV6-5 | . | CASSYYSGESYEQYF